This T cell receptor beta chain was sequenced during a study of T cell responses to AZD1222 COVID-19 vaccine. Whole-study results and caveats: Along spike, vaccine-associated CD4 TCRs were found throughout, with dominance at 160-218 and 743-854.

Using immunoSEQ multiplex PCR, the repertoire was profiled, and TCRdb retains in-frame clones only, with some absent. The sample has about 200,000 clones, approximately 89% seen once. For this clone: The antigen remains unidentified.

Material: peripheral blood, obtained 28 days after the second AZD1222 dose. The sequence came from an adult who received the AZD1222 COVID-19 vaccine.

The CDR3 sequence: CASSSEPVGSGEKLFF. Here the CDR3 DNA reads TGCGCCAGCAGCTCCGAGCCAGTTGGCTCCGGTGAAAAACTGTTTTTT. V and J are TRBV5-1 and TRBJ1-4; D not resolved. V gave up 3 bases and J gave up 7 bases, with 19 bases separating them. Germline V CDR1 and CDR2: SGHRS, YFSETQ. The CDR3 spans 16 residues.